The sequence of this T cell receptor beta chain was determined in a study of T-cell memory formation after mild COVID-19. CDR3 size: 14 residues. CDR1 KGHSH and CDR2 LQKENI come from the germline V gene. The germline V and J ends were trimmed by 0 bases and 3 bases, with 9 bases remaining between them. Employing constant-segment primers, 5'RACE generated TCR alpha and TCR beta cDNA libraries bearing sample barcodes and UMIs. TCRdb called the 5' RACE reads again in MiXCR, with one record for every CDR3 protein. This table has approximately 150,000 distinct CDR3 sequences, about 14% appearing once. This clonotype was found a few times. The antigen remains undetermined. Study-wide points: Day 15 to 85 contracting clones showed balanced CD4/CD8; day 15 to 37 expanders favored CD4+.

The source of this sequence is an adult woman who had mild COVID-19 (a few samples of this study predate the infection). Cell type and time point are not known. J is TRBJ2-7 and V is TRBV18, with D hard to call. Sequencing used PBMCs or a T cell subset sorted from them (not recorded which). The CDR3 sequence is CASSPPSQIYEQYF. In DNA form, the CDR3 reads TGTGCCAGCTCACCACCGTCACAAATCTACGAGCAGTACTTC. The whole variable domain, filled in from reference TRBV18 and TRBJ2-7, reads NAGVMQNPRHLVRRRGQEARLRCSPMKGHSHVYWYRQLPEEGLKFMVYLQKENIIDESGMPKERFSAEFPKEGPSILRIQQVVRGDSAAYFCASSPPSQIYEQYFGPGTRLTVT.